Presented here are 13 T cell receptor beta chains from one specimen sequenced in a study of blood T cells in healthy people across ages. With a J-beta primer mix and a sample-barcoded 5' primer, a second PCR ran about 7 to 12 cycles. TCRdb fed the 5' RACE reads into MiXCR, producing one record per CDR3 protein. The sample holds hundreds of thousands of distinct CDR3 sequences, 32% seen once. Sequenced: blood. These receptors came from an elderly woman in good health.

This clonotype was seen many times. The rearrangement uses TRBV12-3 or TRBV12-4 and TRBJ2-7; 13 bases are a match to TRBD2. The V gene end was trimmed by 5 bases and the J gene end by 3 bases; junction bases not matched to a gene: 10. This CDR3 region has 17 residues. In DNA, the CDR3 is TGTGCCAGCAGTCCGCGGGGACTAGCGGGGCCGAACTACGAGCAGTACTTC. Its protein product is CASSPRGLAGPNYEQYF.

In this sample, this clonotype turned up many times. V gene TRBV7-8 combines with J gene TRBJ1-2; the D is unclear. CDR3 length: 14 residues. Germline V gene data show CDR1 as SGHVS and CDR2 as FQNEAQ. V was cut by 5 bases and J by 4 bases, with 14 bases left in between. This CDR3 reads CASSPTATTYGYTF. CDR3 nucleotides: TGTGCCAGCAGCCCGACCGCTACCACCTATGGCTACACCTTC. The variable domain in full, with the rest retrieved from reference TRBV7-8 and TRBJ1-2, is GAGVSQSPRYKVAKRGQDVALRCDPISGHVSLFWYQQALGQGPEFLTYFQNEAQLDKSGLPSDRFFAERPEGSVSTLKIQRTQQEDSAVYLCASSPTATTYGYTFGSGTRLTVV.

This clonotype was detected many times. The chain joins TRBV10-3 to TRBJ2-7, with D possibly matching TRBD1 (5 bases). Germline CDR1 ENHRY, CDR2 SYGVKD. Trimming stripped 5 bases from V and 3 bases from J, with 17 bases between. The CDR3 runs to 15 residues. The CDR3 DNA reads TGTGCCATCAGTCCCGGACAAGCCGGATTCTACGAGCAGTACTTC. This translates into CAISPGQAGFYEQYF.

The chain combines TRBV7-9 with TRBJ2-5; D not resolved. Per germline, CDR1 SEHNR and CDR2 FQNEAQ (reference sequence). Trimming took off 0 bases at V and 5 bases at J, with 10 bases between the two ends. The CDR3 contains 14 residues. CDR3 sequence: CASSLAYVSETQYF. As DNA, the CDR3 is TGTGCCAGCAGCTTAGCGTATGTATCGGAGACCCAGTACTTC.

About this clonotype itself: This may be a read error: a much more frequent sequence differs by one nucleotide. The chain combines TRBV30 with TRBJ1-2, with D maybe TRBD1 (5 bases). Looked up from germline, CDR1 is GTSNPN and CDR2 is SVGIG (reference sequence). Trimming cost V 5 bases and J 5 bases, with 9 bases left between them. The CDR3 is 11 amino acids. The CDR3 protein is CAWRGVYGYTF. The DNA of the CDR3 is TGTGCCTGGCGGGGGGTATATGGCTACACCTTC.

The chain combines TRBV20-1 with TRBJ2-1; TRBD2 matches 10 bases. Germline V gives CDR1 DFQATT, CDR2 SNEGSKA (reference sequence). The CDR3 is made up of 15 amino acids. Trimming removed 0 bases from V and 7 bases from J; junction bases left unmatched: 6. In DNA, the CDR3 is TGCAGTGCTAGAGATCCAGGGACTAGCGTAAATGAGCAGTTCTTC. It specifies CSARDPGTSVNEQFF.

This clonotype has only one observation. The V call is TRBV6-2 or TRBV6-3, the J call TRBJ2-1; 8 positions agree with TRBD2. The CDR3 length is 15 residues. V shed 8 bases and J 2 bases; nucleotides not matched to a gene: 8. Germline V gives CDR1 MNHEY, CDR2 SVGEGT. CDR3 loop: CASGLRGGPYNEQFF. CDR3 DNA: TGTGCCAGCGGTCTCCGGGGGGGACCCTACAATGAGCAGTTCTTC.

Regarding this clonotype: One base away lies a much larger clone, so this may be a sequencing read error. The gene calls are TRBV5-8 and TRBJ2-3, with TRBD1 matching over 10 bases. The CDR3 loop spans 13 amino acids. Per the germline V gene, CDR1 is SGHTS and CDR2 is YDEGEE. CDR3: CAGSLVGQGAQYF. In DNA, the CDR3 is TGTGCCGGCAGCTTGGTAGGACAGGGGGCGCAGTATTTT.

This clonotype was counted once. The gene calls are TRBV5-6 and TRBJ2-7; TRBD1 matches 8 bases. The last part of the DNA fits TRBJ2-4 better; the J call may be wrong. Germline-derived CDR1 and CDR2 are SGHDT and YYEEEE. This CDR3 is 16 amino acids long. In nucleotides, the CDR3 is TGTGCCAGCAGCTTGGGGTCAGGGGGCCAGGAAAACATTCAGTACTTC. Protein product: CASSLGSGGQENIQYF.

Turning to this clonotype: An end of the junction does not agree with germline; a read error may underlie this. V and J are TRBV5-6 and TRBJ2-7; TRBD1 aligns across 9 bases. Per germline, CDR1 SGHDT and CDR2 YYEEEE. This CDR3 comprises 14 residues. The CDR3 nucleotides read TGTGCCAGCAGCTTGCCGGGACAGGGCTACGTGCAGTACTTC. Translation gives CASSLPGQGYVQYF.

The table lists this clonotype with many counts. V gene TRBV4-1 combines with J gene TRBJ1-2; the D gene is possibly TRBD1 (5 bases). CDR1 and CDR2 from the germline V gene are MGHRA and YSYEKL. The ends were cut back, 1 base at V and 0 bases at J, with 9 bases in the middle. The CDR3 sequence is 15 residues long. The DNA of the CDR3 is TGCGCCAGCAGCCAAGCGCCAGGGACTAACTATGGCTACACCTTC. This encodes CASSQAPGTNYGYTF.

The chain's CDR3 is CSGKGGDTQYF. CDR3 nucleotides: TGCAGCGGGAAGGGCGGAGATACGCAGTATTTT. This chain uses TRBV29-1 with TRBJ2-3, with D uncertain. This CDR3 has 11 residues. CDR1 is SQVTM, CDR2 ANQGSEA, per germline. The germline V and J ends were trimmed by 7 bases and 5 bases, with 10 bases remaining between them.

This clonotype was recorded many times. V usage is TRBV5-1 and J usage is TRBJ2-5, with 9 bases lining up with TRBD1. CDR3 size: 12 residues. From germline, CDR1 is SGHRS and CDR2 YFSETQ. After removal of 6 bases from V and 5 bases from J, the junction contained 2 bases not matched to a gene. CDR3: CASTDRGETQYF. The CDR3 coding sequence is TGCGCCAGCACCGACAGGGGGGAGACCCAGTACTTC.